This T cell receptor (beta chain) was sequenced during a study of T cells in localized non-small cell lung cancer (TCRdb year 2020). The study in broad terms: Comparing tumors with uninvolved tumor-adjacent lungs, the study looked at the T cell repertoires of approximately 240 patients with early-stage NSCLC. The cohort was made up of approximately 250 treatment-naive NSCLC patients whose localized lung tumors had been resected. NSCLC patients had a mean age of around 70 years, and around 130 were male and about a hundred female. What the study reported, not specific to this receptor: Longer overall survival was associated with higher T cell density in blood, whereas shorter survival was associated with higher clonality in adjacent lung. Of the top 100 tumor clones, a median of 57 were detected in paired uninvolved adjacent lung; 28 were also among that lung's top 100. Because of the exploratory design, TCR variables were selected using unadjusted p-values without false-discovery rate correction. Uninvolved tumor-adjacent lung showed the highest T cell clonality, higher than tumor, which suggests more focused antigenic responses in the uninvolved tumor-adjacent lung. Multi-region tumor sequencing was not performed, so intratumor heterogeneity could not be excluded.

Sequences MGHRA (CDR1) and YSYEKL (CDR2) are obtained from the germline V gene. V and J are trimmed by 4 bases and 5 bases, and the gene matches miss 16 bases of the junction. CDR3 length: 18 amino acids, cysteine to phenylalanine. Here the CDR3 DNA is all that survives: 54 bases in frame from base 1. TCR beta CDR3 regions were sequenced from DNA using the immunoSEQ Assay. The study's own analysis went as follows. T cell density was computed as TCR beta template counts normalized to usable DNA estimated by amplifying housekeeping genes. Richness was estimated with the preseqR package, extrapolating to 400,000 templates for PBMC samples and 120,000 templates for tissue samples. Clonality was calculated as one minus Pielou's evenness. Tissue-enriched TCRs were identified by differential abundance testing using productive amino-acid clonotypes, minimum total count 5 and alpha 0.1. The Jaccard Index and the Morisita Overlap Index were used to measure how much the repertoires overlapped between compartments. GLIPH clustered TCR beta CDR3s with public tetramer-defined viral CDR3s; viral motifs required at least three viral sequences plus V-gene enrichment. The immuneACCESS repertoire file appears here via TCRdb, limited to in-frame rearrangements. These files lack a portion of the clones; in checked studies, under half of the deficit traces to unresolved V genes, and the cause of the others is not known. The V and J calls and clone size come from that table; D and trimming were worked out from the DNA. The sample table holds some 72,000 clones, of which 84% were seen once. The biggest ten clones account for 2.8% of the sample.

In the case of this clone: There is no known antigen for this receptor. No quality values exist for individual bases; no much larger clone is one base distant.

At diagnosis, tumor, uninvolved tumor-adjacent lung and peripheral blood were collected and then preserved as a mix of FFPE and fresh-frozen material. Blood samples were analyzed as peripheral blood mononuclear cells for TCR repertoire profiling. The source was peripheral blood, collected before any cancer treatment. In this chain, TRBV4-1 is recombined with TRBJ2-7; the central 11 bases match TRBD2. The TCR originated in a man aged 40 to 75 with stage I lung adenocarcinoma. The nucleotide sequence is TGCGCCAGCAGCCGCCCCTCCCAACTAGCGGGGGTCATCGACGAGCAGTACTTC. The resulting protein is CASSRPSQLAGVIDEQYF.